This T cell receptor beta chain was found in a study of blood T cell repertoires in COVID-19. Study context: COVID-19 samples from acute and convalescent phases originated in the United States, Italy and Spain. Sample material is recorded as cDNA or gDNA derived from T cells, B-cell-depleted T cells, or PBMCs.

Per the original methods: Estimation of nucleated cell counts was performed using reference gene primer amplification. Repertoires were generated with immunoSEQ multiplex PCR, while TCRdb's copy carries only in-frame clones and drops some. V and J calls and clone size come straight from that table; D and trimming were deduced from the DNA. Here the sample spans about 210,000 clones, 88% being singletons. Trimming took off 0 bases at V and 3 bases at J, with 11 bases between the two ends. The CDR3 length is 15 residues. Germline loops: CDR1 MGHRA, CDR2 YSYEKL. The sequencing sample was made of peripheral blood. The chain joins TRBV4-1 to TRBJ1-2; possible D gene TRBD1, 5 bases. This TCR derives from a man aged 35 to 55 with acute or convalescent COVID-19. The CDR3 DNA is TGCGCCAGCAGCCAAGATTTCCCAGGGTACTATGGCTACACCTTC. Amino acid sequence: CASSQDFPGYYGYTF.